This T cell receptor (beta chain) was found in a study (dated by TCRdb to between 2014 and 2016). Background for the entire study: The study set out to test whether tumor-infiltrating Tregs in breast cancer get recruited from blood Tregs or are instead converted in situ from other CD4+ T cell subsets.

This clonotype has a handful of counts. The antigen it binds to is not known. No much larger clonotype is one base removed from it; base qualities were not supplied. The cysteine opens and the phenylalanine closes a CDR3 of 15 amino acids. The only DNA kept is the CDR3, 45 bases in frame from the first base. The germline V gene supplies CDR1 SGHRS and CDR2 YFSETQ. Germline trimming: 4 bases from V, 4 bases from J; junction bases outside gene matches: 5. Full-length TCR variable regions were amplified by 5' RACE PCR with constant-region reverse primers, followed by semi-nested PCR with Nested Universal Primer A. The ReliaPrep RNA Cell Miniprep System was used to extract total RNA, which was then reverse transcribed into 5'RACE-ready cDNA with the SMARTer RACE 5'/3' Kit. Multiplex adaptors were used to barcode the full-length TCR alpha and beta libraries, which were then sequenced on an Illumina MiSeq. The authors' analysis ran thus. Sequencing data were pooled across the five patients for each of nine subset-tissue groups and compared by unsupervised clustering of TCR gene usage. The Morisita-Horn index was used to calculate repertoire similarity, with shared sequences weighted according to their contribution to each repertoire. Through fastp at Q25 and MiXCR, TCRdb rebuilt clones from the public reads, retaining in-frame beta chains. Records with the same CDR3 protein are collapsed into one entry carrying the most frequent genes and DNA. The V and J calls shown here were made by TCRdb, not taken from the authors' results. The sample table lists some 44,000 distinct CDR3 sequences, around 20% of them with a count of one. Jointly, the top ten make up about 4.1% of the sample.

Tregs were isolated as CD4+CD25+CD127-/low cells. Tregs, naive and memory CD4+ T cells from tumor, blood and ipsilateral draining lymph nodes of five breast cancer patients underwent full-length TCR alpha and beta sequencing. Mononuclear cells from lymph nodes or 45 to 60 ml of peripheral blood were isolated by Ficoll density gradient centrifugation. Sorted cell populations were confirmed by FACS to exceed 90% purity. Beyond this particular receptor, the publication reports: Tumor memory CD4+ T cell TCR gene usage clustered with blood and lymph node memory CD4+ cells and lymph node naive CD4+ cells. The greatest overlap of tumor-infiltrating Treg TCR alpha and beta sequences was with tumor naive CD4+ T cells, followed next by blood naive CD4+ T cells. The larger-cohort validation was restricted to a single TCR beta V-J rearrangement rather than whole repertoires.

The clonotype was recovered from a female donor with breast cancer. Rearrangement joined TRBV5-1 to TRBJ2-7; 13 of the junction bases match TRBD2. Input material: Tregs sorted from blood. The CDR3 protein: CASSQTSGGIYEQYF. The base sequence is TGCGCCAGCAGCCAGACTAGCGGGGGGATTTACGAGCAGTACTTC. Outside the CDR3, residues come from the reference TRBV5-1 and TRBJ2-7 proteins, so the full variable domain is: KAGVTQTPRYLIKTRGQQVTLSCSPISGHRSVSWYQQTPGQGLQFLFEYFSETQRNKGNFPGRFSGRQFSNSRSEMNVSTLELGDSALYLCASSQTSGGIYEQYFGPGTRLTVT.